Presented here are 5 T cell receptor beta chains from one specimen sequenced in a study of cytomegalovirus exposure and HLA in healthy donors. The PCR was carried out with 60 Vbeta primers and 13 Jbeta primers. Only in-frame clones appear in the TCRdb table, and some are missing; sequencing was by immunoSEQ multiplex PCR. Recorded for this sample: roughly 78,000 clones. The source material was PBMCs. These receptors were obtained from a boy aged 5-17 years in good health and CMV-seronegative.

The rearrangement links TRBV11-2 to TRBJ1-1; D gene unclear. This CDR3 region has 13 residues. Germline loops: CDR1 SGHAT, CDR2 FQNNGV. Trimming took 3 bases from V and 4 from J, leaving 9 bases between them. In DNA form, the CDR3 reads TGTGCCAGCAGCTTTGAGGCGGGCACTGAAGCTTTCTTT. This translates into CASSFEAGTEAFF.

The chain couples TRBV19 to TRBJ2-7, with TRBD2 matching over 8 bases. Looked up from germline, CDR1 is LNHDA and CDR2 is SQIVND (reference sequence). V shed 0 bases, J shed 9 bases, and the junction held 13 bases outside the gene matches. The CDR3 extends over 16 amino acids. CDR3 DNA: TGTGCCAGTAGTATAGATGCGGGGGGACTCCATACGCCGCAGTACTTC. This sequence encodes CASSIDAGGLHTPQYF.

With regard to this clone: Within the sample, other DNA sequences also encode this same CDR3. The CDR3: CASSETRANTGELFF. The CDR3 region has the DNA TGTGCCAGCAGCGAGACACGAGCGAACACCGGGGAGCTGTTTTTT. This rearrangement joins TRBV7-9 to TRBJ2-2; D is undetermined. Germline CDR1 is SEHNR and CDR2 is FQNEAQ (reference sequence). The CDR3 is 15 amino acids. V gave up 5 bases and J gave up 0 bases, with 10 bases separating them.

V gene TRBV19 combines with J gene TRBJ1-4, with 7 positions matching TRBD1. V dropped 5 bases and J dropped 1; count of bases not matched to a gene: 1. The CDR3 has 14 amino acids. The germline V gene has CDR1 LNHDA and CDR2 SQIVND (reference sequence). CDR3 in amino acids: CASSGTETNEKLFF. The DNA for the CDR3 is TGTGCCAGTAGTGGGACAGAAACTAATGAAAAACTGTTTTTT.

The chain carries TRBV5-1 and TRBJ1-1, with no clear D. V lost 0 bases to trimming and J lost 7 bases, with 16 bases between them. Germline V gene lookup returns CDR1 SGHRS and CDR2 YFSETQ. This CDR3 has 15 amino acids. CDR3 DNA sequence: TGCGCCAGCAGCTTGGAGGATCGGGTCGCCAGTGAAGCTTTCTTT. Its protein product is CASSLEDRVASEAFF.